This T cell receptor beta chain was identified during a study of CD8 T cells in ankylosing spondylitis. Via MiXCR, TCRdb re-called the 5' RACE reads, giving one row per CDR3 protein. The table shows 230,000 or so distinct CDR3 sequences, with around 25% occurring only once. The CDR3 spans 16 residues. Germline trimming cut 6 bases from V and 4 bases from J; bases unmatched to any gene: 9. Per germline, CDR1 DFQATT and CDR2 SNEGSKA (reference sequence). This clonotype was detected many times. This sequence joins TRBV20-1 and TRBJ2-3; TRBD2 matches 14 bases. The clonotype was recovered from a male donor with ankylosing spondylitis or in good health (not recorded which). The specimen sequenced was blood, either unsorted or a sorted T cell fraction (not recorded which). CDR3: CSADLGLAGAADTQYF. In DNA, the CDR3 is TGCAGTGCCGATTTGGGACTAGCGGGGGCGGCAGATACGCAGTATTTT.